Presented here are 26 T cell receptor beta chains from one specimen sequenced in a study of regulatory T cells in long-lasting Graves disease listed by TCRdb under 2021. In light of the paper, this sample's time point label describes: persistent/refractory GD, antithyroid drugs over 5 years with positive TRAb. For both TCR sequencing and RNA sequencing, RNA was extracted from PBMCs using TRIzol. The protocol used for the library was multiplex PCR. Sequencing was carried out with an Illumina HiSeq 4000. CDR3 regions were amplified by Arm-PCR with iRepertoire HTBI primers to construct TCR beta libraries. Through fastp at Q25 and MiXCR, TCRdb rebuilt clones from the public reads, retaining in-frame beta chains. Rows with a matching CDR3 protein are joined into one entry that keeps the most common DNA and genes. The sample records approximately 400,000 distinct CDR3 sequences, around 21% of which are singletons. The ten biggest clones cover less than 25% of the sample.

Sequenced material: peripheral blood mononuclear cells (PBMCs), taken when the disease was refractory, from a patient treated with antithyroid drugs. The receptors originated from a female donor with Graves disease.

This clonotype was picked up many times. The CDR3 DNA follows: TGTGCCAGCATTGTCACAAACTATAATTCACCCCTCCACTTT. It is translated as CASIVTNYNSPLHF. The chain joins TRBV2 to TRBJ1-6; D is uncertain. The CDR3 is 14 residues long. V lost 7 bases, J lost 3 bases, and 10 bases lay in between. Germline V lookup: CDR1 SNHLY, CDR2 FYNNEI.

This clonotype has only a few counts. The J gene is TRBJ2-1, the V gene TRBV5-1, with D uncertain. The CDR3 consists of 12 residues. The V gene lost 4 bases and the J gene lost 6 bases, with 8 bases spanning the gap. The germline V gene has CDR1 SGHRS and CDR2 YFSETQ. This CDR3 is CASSRAGNEQFF. The CDR3 DNA is TGCGCCAGCAGCCGAGCTGGCAATGAGCAGTTCTTC. The full variable domain, its missing parts supplied by reference TRBV5-1 and TRBJ2-1, is KAGVTQTPRYLIKTRGQQVTLSCSPISGHRSVSWYQQTPGQGLQFLFEYFSETQRNKGNFPGRFSGRQFSNSRSEMNVSTLELGDSALYLCASSRAGNEQFFGPGTRLTVL.

This clonotype was detected ten times or more. The V call is TRBV11-2, the J call TRBJ2-4, with D perhaps matching TRBD1 or TRBD2 (5 bases each). Germline CDR1 reads SGHAT; CDR2 reads FQNNGV. The CDR3 runs to 17 residues. V lost 4 bases to trimming and J lost 2 bases, with 18 bases between them. For the CDR3, the DNA is TGTGCCAGCAGCTACGGGTATAGTGGGGGATCCAAAAACATTCAGTACTTC. Protein: CASSYGYSGGSKNIQYF.

Comments on this clonotype: The germline gene is not matched at one end of the junction; a read error may be the cause. The chain employs TRBV28 and TRBJ2-7; weak D call: TRBD1 (6 bases). This CDR3 region has 13 residues. The germline V gene has CDR1 MDHEN and CDR2 SYDVKM. CDR3 amino acids: CASSKTGSYEQCF. The CDR3 DNA sequence: TGTGCCAGCAGTAAGACAGGTTCTTACGAGCAGTGCTTC.

The rearrangement uses TRBV10-3 and TRBJ2-7, with no clear D. CDR1 and CDR2 from the germline V gene are ENHRY and SYGVKD. V was pared by 3 bases and J by 3 bases, with 9 bases between. The CDR3 extends over 13 amino acids. The CDR3 region is CAISDNPFYEQYF. DNA for the CDR3: TGTGCCATCAGTGACAATCCTTTCTACGAGCAGTACTTC.

This clonotype has a handful of counts. The chain has TRBV20-1 and TRBJ2-7, with D uncertain. CDR3 length: 13 amino acids. The V end lost 0 bases, the J end lost 0 bases, and 6 bases lay between the germline ends. The V gene's germline CDR1 is DFQATT and CDR2 SNEGSKA (reference sequence). DNA for the CDR3: TGCAGTGCTAGAGATTCGGACTCCTACGAGCAGTACTTC. Translating gives CSARDSDSYEQYF.

The table lists this clonotype with many counts. The rearrangement joins TRBV6-1 to TRBJ1-5, with a tentative D call TRBD1 (6 bases). V lost 7 bases, J lost 1 base, and 11 bases lay in between. CDR1 and CDR2 from the germline V gene are MNHNS and SASEGT. The length of the CDR3 is 14 residues. The CDR3 nucleotides read TGTGCCAGCACCCTCACAGGGAGCAATCAGCCCCAGCATTTT. The encoded protein is CASTLTGSNQPQHF.

This clonotype was observed many times. The chain couples TRBV18 to TRBJ1-4; D not certain. CDR3 length: 16 amino acids. CDR1 and CDR2 from the germline V gene are KGHSH and LQKENI. V lost 4 bases to trimming and J lost 0 bases, with 12 bases between them. CDR3 DNA: TGTGCCAGCTCACGGGCCTACCAATCAACTAATGAAAAACTGTTTTTT. Translation: CASSRAYQSTNEKLFF.

The rearrangement joins TRBV25-1 to TRBJ2-4; a weak D match, TRBD2 (6 bases). Looked up from germline, CDR1 is MGHDK and CDR2 is SYGVNS. V gave up 7 bases and J gave up 7 bases, with 14 bases separating them. The CDR3 length is 13 residues. CDR3 sequence (DNA): TGTGCCAGCACTCCCGCGGGGACGAACATTCAGTACTTC. Its translation: CASTPAGTNIQYF.

This clonotype was picked up many times. The chain employs TRBV2 and TRBJ2-4; D not certain. V dropped 6 bases and J dropped 3 bases, with 12 bases sitting between them. The CDR3 is 14 residues long. The V gene's germline CDR1 is SNHLY and CDR2 FYNNEI. Here the CDR3 reads CASSPSYVKNIQYF. DNA of the CDR3: TGTGCCAGCAGCCCGTCGTACGTCAAAAACATTCAGTACTTC.

Only a few counts were recorded for this clonotype. The chain has TRBV7-3 and TRBJ2-7, with D unresolved. V gave up 2 bases and J gave up 6 bases, with 23 bases separating them. Germline V lookup: CDR1 SGHTA, CDR2 FQGTGA. This CDR3 is 17 amino acids long. The CDR3 loop is CASSLDPPERGRAEQYF. For the CDR3, the DNA is TGTGCCAGCAGCTTAGATCCCCCGGAGCGAGGTCGGGCCGAGCAGTACTTC.

This clonotype was seen repeatedly, ten times or more. The J gene is TRBJ1-1, the V gene TRBV6-1, with a tentative D call TRBD1 (5 bases). The V gene's germline CDR1 is MNHNS and CDR2 SASEGT. The CDR3 runs to 16 residues. The V end lost 4 bases, the J end lost 4 bases, and 19 bases lay between the germline ends. CDR3 nucleotide sequence: TGTGCCAGCAGTGCTGAGACCTTCGTGGGGGGCACTGAAGCTTTCTTT. This sequence encodes CASSAETFVGGTEAFF.

This clonotype has just a few counts. The chain has TRBV4-3 and TRBJ2-7, with a weak D call TRBD1 (5 bases). The length of the CDR3 is 15 residues. Germline CDR1 is LGHNA and CDR2 is YSLEER. V was cut by 2 bases and J by 2 bases, with 13 bases left in between. The CDR3: CASSQYSGSPYEQYF. In nucleotides, the CDR3 is TGCGCCAGCAGCCAATACTCAGGGTCTCCCTACGAGCAGTACTTC.

The chain has TRBV5-1 and TRBJ2-7; D not certain. This CDR3 spans 16 amino acids. Germline CDR1 reads SGHRS; CDR2 reads YFSETQ. V lost 1 base and J 0 bases, leaving 14 bases between the germline ends. CDR3 DNA: TGCGCCAGCAGCTTGCATAAGTGGGGTAACTCCTACGAGCAGTACTTC. This sequence encodes CASSLHKWGNSYEQYF.

The V call is TRBV7-2, the J call TRBJ2-3, with 10 bases that match TRBD2. The V segment lost 5 bases and the J segment 1 base; nucleotides outside the gene matches: 9. Germline-derived CDR1 and CDR2 are SGHTA and FQGNSA. This CDR3 region has 17 residues. The CDR3 sequence: CASSVALAGPGTDTQYF. DNA for the CDR3: TGTGCCAGCAGCGTCGCACTAGCGGGACCAGGCACAGATACGCAGTATTTT.

This clonotype was recorded a few times. The V call is TRBV5-6, the J call TRBJ2-7, with 13 bases lining up with TRBD2. From germline, CDR1 is SGHDT and CDR2 YYEEEE. CDR3 size: 14 residues. V lost 3 bases and J lost 7; bases outside the gene matches: 4. CDR3 residues: CASSWGLAGREQYF. As DNA, the CDR3 is TGTGCCAGCAGCTGGGGACTAGCGGGACGAGAGCAGTACTTC.

This clonotype was recorded many times. The rearrangement links TRBV29-1 to TRBJ1-2; TRBD1 aligns across 10 bases. Unmatched junction bases numbered 10, after V lost 6 bases and J lost 6 bases. Germline V gene data show CDR1 as SQVTM and CDR2 as ANQGSEA. The CDR3 covers 14 residues. CDR3 DNA: TGCAGCGTGAGATCCGGGACAGGGGACAATGGCTACACCTTC. This translates into CSVRSGTGDNGYTF. The variable domain in full, completed from reference TRBV29-1 and TRBJ1-2, reads SAVISQKPSRDICQRGTSLTIQCQVDSQVTMMFWYRQQPGQSLTLIATANQGSEATYESGFVIDKFPISRPNLTFSTLTVSNMSPEDSSIYLCSVRSGTGDNGYTFGSGTRLTVV.

This clonotype has at least ten counts. CDR3 residues: CASSQTPGQGAIAYEQYF. The CDR3 region has the DNA TGTGCCAGCAGTCAAACGCCGGGACAGGGGGCTATAGCCTACGAGCAGTACTTC. The chain has TRBV12-3 or TRBV12-4 and TRBJ2-7; 12 bases are shared with TRBD1. V shed 5 bases, J shed 2 bases, and the junction held 13 bases outside the gene matches. The CDR3 consists of 18 residues.

The chain uses TRBV5-1 and TRBJ2-5; TRBD2 aligns across 14 bases. Germline V gene sequence: CDR1 SGHRS, CDR2 YFSETQ. J lost 0 bases, V lost 4 bases, and 8 bases had no gene match. This CDR3 has 18 amino acids. The DNA of the CDR3 is TGCGCCAGCAGCGGGACTAGCGGGAGCGTTCCCTACCAAGAGACCCAGTACTTC. This encodes CASSGTSGSVPYQETQYF.

This clonotype was found many times. The rearrangement uses TRBV12-3 or TRBV12-4 and TRBJ2-7; 11 bases agree with TRBD1. The V segment lost 7 bases and the J segment 6 bases; nucleotides outside the gene matches: 8. The CDR3 extends over 14 amino acids. DNA for the CDR3: TGTGCCAGCACCCCGGGACAGGGGGTTGCCGAGCAGTACTTC. As protein: CASTPGQGVAEQYF.

This clonotype was recorded at least ten times. The chain has TRBV28 and TRBJ2-7; D gene ambiguous. The CDR3 spans 14 residues. Trimming stripped 5 bases from V and 3 bases from J, with 14 bases between. Per the germline V gene, CDR1 is MDHEN and CDR2 is SYDVKM. CDR3 loop: CASSPSPDGYEQYF. CDR3 coding DNA: TGTGCCAGCAGTCCCTCACCGGACGGCTACGAGCAGTACTTC.

The chain uses TRBV18 and TRBJ2-7; TRBD1 matches at 7 bases. Germline V CDR1 and CDR2: KGHSH, LQKENI. Trimming cost V 2 bases and J 0 bases; bases outside gene matches: 7. The CDR3 has 16 amino acids. This CDR3 reads CASSPDRAFPSYEQYF. The CDR3 nucleotides are TGTGCCAGCTCACCAGACAGGGCCTTCCCCTCCTACGAGCAGTACTTC.

The V call is TRBV29-1, the J call TRBJ2-5; D is uncertain. The CDR3 is made up of 11 amino acids. The ends were cut back, 4 bases at V and 9 bases at J, with 12 bases in the middle. Germline V lookup: CDR1 SQVTM, CDR2 ANQGSEA. Written as DNA, the CDR3 is TGCAGCGTTGGTGATGGTAGTCCCCAGTACTTC. It specifies CSVGDGSPQYF.

J is TRBJ2-5 and V is TRBV5-1, with D maybe TRBD1 (7 bases). This CDR3 is 15 amino acids long. Trimming shortened V by 2 bases and J by 4 bases, and 15 bases separated the two germline ends. CDR1 is SGHRS, CDR2 YFSETQ, per germline. The CDR3 reads CASSFGGGSGETQYF. The CDR3 region has the DNA TGCGCCAGCAGCTTCGGAGGGGGCAGCGGAGAGACCCAGTACTTC.

With regard to this clonotype: Since a much larger clone is just one base distant, this may be a read error. The chain employs TRBV12-3 or TRBV12-4 and TRBJ1-2; D is perhaps TRBD1 (6 bases). The CDR3 has 13 residues. The CDR3 loop reads CASRKQGTYGYAF. The CDR3, as DNA: TGTGCCAGCAGGAAACAGGGAACATATGGCTACGCCTTC.

This clonotype came up a few times. The chain has TRBV29-1 and TRBJ1-1; D is possibly TRBD1 (5 bases). Germline lookup yields CDR1 SQVTM and CDR2 ANQGSEA. The CDR3 contains 13 residues. Trimming took 7 bases from V and 4 from J, leaving 16 bases between them. This CDR3 is CSGERWRGTEAFF. In DNA, the CDR3 is TGCAGCGGTGAGAGGTGGAGGGGCACTGAAGCTTTCTTT.